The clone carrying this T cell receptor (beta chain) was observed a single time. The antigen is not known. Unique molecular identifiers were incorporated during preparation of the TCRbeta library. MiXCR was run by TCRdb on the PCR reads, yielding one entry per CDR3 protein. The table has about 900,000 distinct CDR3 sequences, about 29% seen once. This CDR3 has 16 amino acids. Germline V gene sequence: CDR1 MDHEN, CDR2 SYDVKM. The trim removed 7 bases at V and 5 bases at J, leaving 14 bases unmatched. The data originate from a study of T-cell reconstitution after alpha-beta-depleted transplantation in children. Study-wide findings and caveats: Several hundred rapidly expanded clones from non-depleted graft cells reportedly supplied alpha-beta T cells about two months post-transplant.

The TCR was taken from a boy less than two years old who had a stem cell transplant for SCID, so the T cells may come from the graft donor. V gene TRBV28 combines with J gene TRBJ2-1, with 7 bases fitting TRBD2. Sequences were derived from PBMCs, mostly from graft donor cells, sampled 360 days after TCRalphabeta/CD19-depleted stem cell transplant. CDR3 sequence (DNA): TGTGCCAGCACCCCGGTGTGGGGGGGACTTAACAATGAGCAGTTCTTC. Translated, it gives CASTPVWGGLNNEQFF.